This TCR beta chain derives from a study of T cells in Graves' hyperthyroidism and ophthalmopathy. Clinical symptoms, serum thyroxine and TRAb, thyroid ultrasound and orbital computed tomography together formed the diagnostic basis. Amplified regions were TCR beta CDR3 sequences from RNA transcripts. The HTBI set primed first-round TCR CDR3 RT-PCR. Each CDR3 protein gets one entry after TCRdb re-called the multiplex PCR reads with MiXCR. Among 550,000 to 850,000 distinct CDR3 sequences listed, about 19% were seen once. This clonotype was counted ten times or more. CDR1 SGHAT and CDR2 FQNNGV come from the germline V gene. The CDR3 runs to 12 residues. Trimming stripped 1 base from V and 11 bases from J, with 11 bases between.

This receptor was identified in a woman between 50 and 59 years old with Graves' hyperthyroidism that later progressed to Graves' ophthalmopathy. Material: blood. V usage is TRBV11-2 and J usage is TRBJ1-1, with D hard to call. Here the CDR3 DNA reads TGTGCCAGCAGCTTAGTGATTCCGCGGGCTTTCTTT. Residues: CASSLVIPRAFF.